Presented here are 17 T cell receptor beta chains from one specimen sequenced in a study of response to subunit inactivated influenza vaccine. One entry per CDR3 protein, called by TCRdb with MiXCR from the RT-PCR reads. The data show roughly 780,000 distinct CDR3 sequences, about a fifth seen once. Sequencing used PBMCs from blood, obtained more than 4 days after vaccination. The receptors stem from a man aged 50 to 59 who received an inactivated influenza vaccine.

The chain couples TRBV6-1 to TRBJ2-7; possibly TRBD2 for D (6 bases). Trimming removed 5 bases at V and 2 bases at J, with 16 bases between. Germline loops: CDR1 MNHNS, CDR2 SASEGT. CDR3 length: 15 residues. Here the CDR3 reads CASSKLLAGPYEQYF. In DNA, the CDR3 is TGTGCCAGCAGTAAACTACTGGCGGGGCCCTACGAGCAGTACTTC.

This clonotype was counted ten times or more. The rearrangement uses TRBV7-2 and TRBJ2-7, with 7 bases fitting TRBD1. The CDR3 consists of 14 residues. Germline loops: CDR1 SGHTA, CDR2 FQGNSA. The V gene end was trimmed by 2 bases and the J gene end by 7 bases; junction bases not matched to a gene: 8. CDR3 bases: TGTGCCAGCAGCTTATTTGACAGGGAAGAAGAGCAGTACTTC. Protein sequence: CASSLFDREEEQYF.

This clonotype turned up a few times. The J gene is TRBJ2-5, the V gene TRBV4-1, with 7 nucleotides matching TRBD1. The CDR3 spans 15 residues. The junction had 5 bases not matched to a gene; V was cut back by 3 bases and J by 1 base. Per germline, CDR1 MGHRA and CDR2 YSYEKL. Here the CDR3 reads CASSQVGTAQETQYF. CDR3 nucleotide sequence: TGCGCCAGCAGCCAGGTTGGGACAGCCCAAGAGACCCAGTACTTC.

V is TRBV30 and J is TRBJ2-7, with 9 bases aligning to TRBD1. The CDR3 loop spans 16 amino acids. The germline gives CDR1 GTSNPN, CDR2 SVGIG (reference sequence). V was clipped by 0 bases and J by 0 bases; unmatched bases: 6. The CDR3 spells CAWSVQGQGSSYEQYF. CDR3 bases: TGTGCCTGGAGTGTACAGGGACAGGGCTCCTCCTACGAGCAGTACTTC. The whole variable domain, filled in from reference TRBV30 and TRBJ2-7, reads SQTIHQWPATLVQPVGSPLSLECTVEGTSNPNLYWYRQAAGRGLQLLFYSVGIGQISSEVPQNLSASRPQDRQFILSSKKLLLSDSGFYLCAWSVQGQGSSYEQYFGPGTRLTVT.

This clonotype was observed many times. CDR3 residues: CASSLNREINIQYF. In DNA form, the CDR3 reads TGCGCCAGCAGCTTGAACAGGGAGATAAACATTCAGTACTTC. The rearrangement joins TRBV5-1 to TRBJ2-4; tentatively, D is TRBD1 (6 bases). V was cut by 1 base and J by 6 bases, with 11 bases left in between. The CDR3 totals 14 residues. Looked up from germline, CDR1 is SGHRS and CDR2 is YFSETQ.

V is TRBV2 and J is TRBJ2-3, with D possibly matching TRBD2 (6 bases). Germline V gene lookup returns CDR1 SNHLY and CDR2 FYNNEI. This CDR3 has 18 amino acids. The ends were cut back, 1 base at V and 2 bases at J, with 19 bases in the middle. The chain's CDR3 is CASSEDTYSGLPTDTQYF. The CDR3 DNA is TGTGCCAGCAGTGAAGACACATACTCGGGACTTCCCACAGATACGCAGTATTTT.

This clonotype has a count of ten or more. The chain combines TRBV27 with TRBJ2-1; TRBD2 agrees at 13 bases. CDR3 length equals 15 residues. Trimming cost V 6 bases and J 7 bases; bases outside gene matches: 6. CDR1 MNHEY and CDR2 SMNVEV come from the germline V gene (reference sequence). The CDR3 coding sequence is TGTGCCAGCAGCCCCGGGACTAGCGGGATTAATGAGCAGTTCTTC. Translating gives CASSPGTSGINEQFF.

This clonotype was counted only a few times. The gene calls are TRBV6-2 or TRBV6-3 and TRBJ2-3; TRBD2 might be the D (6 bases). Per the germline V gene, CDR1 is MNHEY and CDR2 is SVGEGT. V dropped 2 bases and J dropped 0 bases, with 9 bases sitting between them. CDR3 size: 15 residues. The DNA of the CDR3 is TGTGCCAGCAGTTACGCGGGGCCCAGCACAGATACGCAGTATTTT. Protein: CASSYAGPSTDTQYF.

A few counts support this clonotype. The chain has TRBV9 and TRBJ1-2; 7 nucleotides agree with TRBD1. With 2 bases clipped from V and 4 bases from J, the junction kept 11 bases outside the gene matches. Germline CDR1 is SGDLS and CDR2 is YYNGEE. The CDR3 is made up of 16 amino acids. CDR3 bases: TGTGCCAGCAGCGTTGGATCCGGGACAGAGAGCTATGGCTACACCTTC. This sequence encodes CASSVGSGTESYGYTF. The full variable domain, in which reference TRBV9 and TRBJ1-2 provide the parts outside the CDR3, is DSGVTQTPKHLITATGQRVTLRCSPRSGDLSVYWYQQSLDQGLQFLIQYYNGEERAKGNILERFSAQQFPDLHSELNLSSLELGDSALYFCASSVGSGTESYGYTFGSGTRLTVV.

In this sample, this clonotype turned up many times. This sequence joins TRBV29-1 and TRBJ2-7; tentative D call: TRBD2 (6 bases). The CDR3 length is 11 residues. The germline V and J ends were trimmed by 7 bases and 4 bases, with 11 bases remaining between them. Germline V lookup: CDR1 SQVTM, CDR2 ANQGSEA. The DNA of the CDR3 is TGCAGCGGGGGGACTTTGTACGAGCAGTACTTC. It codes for CSGGTLYEQYF.

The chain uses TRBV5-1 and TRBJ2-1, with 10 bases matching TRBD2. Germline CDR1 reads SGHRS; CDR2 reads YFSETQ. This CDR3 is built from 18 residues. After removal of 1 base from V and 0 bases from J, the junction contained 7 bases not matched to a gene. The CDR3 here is CASSLSLAGDSSYNEQFF. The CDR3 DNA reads TGCGCCAGCAGCTTGAGTCTAGCGGGGGACAGCTCCTACAATGAGCAGTTCTTC.

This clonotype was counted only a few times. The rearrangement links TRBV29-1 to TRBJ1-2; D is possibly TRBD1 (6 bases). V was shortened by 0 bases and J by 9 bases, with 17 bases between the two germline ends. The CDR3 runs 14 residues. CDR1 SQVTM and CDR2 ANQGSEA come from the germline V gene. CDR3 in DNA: TGCAGCGTTGAAGAAGGGACATTTGTTAGAAGCTACACCTTC. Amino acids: CSVEEGTFVRSYTF.

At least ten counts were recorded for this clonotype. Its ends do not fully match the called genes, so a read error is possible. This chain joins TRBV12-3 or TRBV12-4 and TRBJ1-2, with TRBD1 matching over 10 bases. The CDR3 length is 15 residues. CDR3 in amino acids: CASRLGQGANYGYTF. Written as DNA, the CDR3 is TGTGCCAGCAGATTAGGACAGGGGGCTAACTATGGCTACACCTTC.

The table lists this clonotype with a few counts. CDR3 sequence reads: CASSLGDRADTQYF. The CDR3 DNA sequence: TGTGCCAGCAGCTTGGGGGACAGGGCAGATACGCAGTATTTT. V is TRBV7-3 and J is TRBJ2-3; 9 nucleotides line up with TRBD1. V dropped 3 bases and J dropped 4; count of bases not matched to a gene: 2. CDR1 SGHTA and CDR2 FQGTGA come from the germline V gene. The CDR3 extends over 14 amino acids.

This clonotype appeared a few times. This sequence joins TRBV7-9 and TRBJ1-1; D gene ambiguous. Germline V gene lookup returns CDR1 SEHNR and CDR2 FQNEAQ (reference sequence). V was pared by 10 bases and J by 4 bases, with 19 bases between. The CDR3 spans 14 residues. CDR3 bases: TGTGCCACCGAATCACATCGGATGGTCACTGAAGCTTTCTTT. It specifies CATESHRMVTEAFF.

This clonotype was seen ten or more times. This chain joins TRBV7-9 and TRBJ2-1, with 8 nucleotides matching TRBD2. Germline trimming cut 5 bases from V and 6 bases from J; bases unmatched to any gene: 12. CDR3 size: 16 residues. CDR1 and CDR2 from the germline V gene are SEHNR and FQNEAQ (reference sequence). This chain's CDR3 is CASSPPSAGGGNEQFF. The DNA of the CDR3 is TGTGCCAGCAGCCCGCCGTCCGCGGGAGGTGGCAATGAGCAGTTCTTC.

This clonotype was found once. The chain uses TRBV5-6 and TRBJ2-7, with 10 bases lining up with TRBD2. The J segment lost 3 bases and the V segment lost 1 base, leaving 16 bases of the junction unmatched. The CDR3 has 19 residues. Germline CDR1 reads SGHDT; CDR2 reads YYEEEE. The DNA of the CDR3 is TGTGCCAGCAGCTTGTTTGGTTGGAGGACTAGCGGAGTTATCTACGAGCAGTACTTC. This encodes CASSLFGWRTSGVIYEQYF.